This record covers a single T cell receptor (beta chain). This specimen comes from a study of blood T cell repertoires in COVID-19. Across the whole study: From the United States, Italy and Spain came samples of acute and convalescent COVID-19.

This CDR3 contains 15 residues. The J segment lost 1 base and the V segment lost 2 bases, leaving 3 bases of the junction unmatched. Germline V gene lookup returns CDR1 KGHSH and CDR2 LQKENI. The method was immunoSEQ multiplex PCR; TCRdb's version includes in-frame clones alone and lacks a portion of them. This sample has approximately 140,000 clones, with about 90% found just once. The sequencing input was peripheral blood. This TCR was sampled from a man aged 55 to 70 with active or convalescent COVID-19. The V and J genes are TRBV18 and TRBJ1-2; 8 nucleotides agree with TRBD1. In nucleotides, the CDR3 is TGTGCCAGCTCACCAGGACAGGGTGTTAACTATGGCTACACCTTC. Amino acid sequence: CASSPGQGVNYGYTF.